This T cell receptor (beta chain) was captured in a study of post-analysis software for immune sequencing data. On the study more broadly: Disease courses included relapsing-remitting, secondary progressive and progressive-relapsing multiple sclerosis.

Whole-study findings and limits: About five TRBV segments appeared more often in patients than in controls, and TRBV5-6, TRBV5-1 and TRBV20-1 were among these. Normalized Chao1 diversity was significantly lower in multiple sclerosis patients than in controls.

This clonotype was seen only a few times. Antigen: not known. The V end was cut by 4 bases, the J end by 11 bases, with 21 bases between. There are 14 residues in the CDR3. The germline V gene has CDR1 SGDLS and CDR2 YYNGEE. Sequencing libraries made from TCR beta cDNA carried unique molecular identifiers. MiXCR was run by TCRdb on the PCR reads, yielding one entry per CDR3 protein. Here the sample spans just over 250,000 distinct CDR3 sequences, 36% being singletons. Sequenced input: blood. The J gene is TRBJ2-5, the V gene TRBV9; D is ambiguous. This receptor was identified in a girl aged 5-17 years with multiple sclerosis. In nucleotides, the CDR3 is TGTGCCAGCAGCCGAGACCTGGGTAACAATGAGCAGTACTTC. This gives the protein CASSRDLGNNEQYF.